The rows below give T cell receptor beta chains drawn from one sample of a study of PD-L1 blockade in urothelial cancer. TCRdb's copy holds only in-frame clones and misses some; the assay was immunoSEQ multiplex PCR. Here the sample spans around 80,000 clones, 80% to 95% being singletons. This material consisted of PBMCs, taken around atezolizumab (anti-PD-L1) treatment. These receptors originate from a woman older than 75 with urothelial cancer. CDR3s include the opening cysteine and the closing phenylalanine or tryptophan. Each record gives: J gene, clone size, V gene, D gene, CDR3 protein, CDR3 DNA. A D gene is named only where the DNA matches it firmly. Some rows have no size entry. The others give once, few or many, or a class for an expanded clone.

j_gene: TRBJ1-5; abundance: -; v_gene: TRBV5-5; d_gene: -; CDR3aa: CASSLGQNSNQPQHF; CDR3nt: TGTGCCAGCAGCTTGGGTCAGAATAGCAATCAGCCCCAGCATTTT
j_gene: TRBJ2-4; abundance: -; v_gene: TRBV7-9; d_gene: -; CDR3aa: CASSLLAEGSGIQYF; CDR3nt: TGTGCCAGCAGCTTATTAGCGGAAGGGTCAGGCATTCAGTACTTC
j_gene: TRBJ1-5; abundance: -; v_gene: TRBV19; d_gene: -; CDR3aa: CASTHSNSNQPQHF; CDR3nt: TGTGCCAGTACTCACAGTAATAGCAATCAGCCCCAGCATTTT
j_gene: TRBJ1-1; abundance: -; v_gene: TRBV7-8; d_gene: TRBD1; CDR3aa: CASEPWDRVMNTEAFF; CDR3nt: TGTGCCAGCGAGCCGTGGGACAGGGTTATGAACACTGAAGCTTTCTTT
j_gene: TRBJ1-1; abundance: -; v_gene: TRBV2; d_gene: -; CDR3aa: CASSRRWQPAEAFF; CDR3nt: TGTGCCAGCTCTCGGAGGTGGCAACCAGCTGAAGCTTTCTTT
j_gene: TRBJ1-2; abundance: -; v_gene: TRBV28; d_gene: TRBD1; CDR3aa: CASRPTGEDGYTF; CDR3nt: TGTGCCAGCAGACCGACAGGGGAGGATGGCTACACCTTC
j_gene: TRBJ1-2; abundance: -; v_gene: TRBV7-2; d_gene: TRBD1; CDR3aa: CASSLGGQGDYGYTF; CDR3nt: TGTGCCAGCAGCTTAGGAGGACAGGGGGACTATGGCTACACCTTC
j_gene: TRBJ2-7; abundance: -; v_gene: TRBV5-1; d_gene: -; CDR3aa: CASRRDTYEQYF; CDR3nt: TGCGCCAGCAGAAGGGACACTTACGAGCAGTACTTC
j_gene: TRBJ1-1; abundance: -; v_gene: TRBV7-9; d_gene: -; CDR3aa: CALRTLNTEAFF; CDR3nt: TGTGCGTTAAGGACACTGAACACTGAAGCTTTCTTT
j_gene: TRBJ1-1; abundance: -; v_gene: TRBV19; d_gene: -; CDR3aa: CASSSVINTEAFF; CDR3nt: TGTGCCAGTAGTAGCGTAATTAACACTGAAGCTTTCTTT
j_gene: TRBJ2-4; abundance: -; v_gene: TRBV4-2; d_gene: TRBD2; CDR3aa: CASSQDGLAGDGGIQYF; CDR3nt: TGTGCCAGCAGCCAAGACGGACTAGCGGGAGATGGGGGGATTCAGTACTTC
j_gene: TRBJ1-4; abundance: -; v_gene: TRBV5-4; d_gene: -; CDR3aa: CASSFYRVGAHEKLFF; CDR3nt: TGTGCCAGCAGCTTTTACAGGGTGGGCGCCCATGAAAAACTGTTTTTT
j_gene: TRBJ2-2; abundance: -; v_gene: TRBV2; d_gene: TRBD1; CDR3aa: CASRKDRGLTGELFF; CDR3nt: TGTGCCAGCAGGAAAGACAGGGGGCTGACCGGGGAGCTGTTTTTT
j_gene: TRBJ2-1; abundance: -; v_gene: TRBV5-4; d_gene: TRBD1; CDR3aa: CASSLTGGFNEQFF; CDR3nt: TGTGCCAGCAGCTTGACAGGGGGCTTCAATGAGCAGTTCTTC
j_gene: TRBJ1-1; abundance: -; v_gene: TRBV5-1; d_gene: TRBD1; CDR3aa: CASSLGTGALNTEAFF; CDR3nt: TGCGCCAGCAGCTTGGGGACAGGGGCTTTGAACACTGAAGCTTTCTTT
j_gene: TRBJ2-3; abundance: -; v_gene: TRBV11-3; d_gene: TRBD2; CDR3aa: CASSPGTSGADTQYF; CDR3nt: TGTGCCAGCAGCCCTGGGACTAGCGGGGCAGATACGCAGTATTTT
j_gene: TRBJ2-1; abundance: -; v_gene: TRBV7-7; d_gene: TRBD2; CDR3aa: CASSPRLAGGHNEQFF; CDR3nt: TGTGCCAGCAGCCCCCGACTAGCGGGAGGCCACAATGAGCAGTTCTTC
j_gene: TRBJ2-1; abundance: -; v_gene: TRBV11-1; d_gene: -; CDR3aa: CASRLYSGLRAYNEQFF; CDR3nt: TGTGCCAGTAGACTGTATAGCGGCCTCCGAGCCTACAATGAGCAGTTCTTC
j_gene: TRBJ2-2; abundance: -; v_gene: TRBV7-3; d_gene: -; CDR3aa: CASSFSLANTGELFF; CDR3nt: TGTGCCAGCAGCTTTTCTCTAGCGAACACCGGGGAGCTGTTTTTT
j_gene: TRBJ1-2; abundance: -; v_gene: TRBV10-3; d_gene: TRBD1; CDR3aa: CAISGGQGTSGGYTF; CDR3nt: TGTGCCATCAGTGGCGGACAGGGGACGAGTGGTGGCTACACCTTC
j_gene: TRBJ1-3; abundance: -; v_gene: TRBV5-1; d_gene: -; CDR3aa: CASSLEGLNTIYF; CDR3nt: TGCGCCAGCAGCTTAGAGGGCCTGAACACCATATATTTT
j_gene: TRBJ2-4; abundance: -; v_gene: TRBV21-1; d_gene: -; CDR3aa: CASSKVRRTSGRRRAKNIQYF; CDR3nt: TGTGCCAGCAGCAAAGTAAGAAGGACTAGCGGGAGGAGGAGGGCCAAAAACATTCAGTACTTC
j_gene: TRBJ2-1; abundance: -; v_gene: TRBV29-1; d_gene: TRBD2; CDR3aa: CSVTTGTSGYNEQFF; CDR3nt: TGCAGCGTTACAACCGGGACTAGCGGTTACAATGAGCAGTTCTTC
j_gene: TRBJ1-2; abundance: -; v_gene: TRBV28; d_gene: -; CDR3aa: CASSLARAVGYGYTF; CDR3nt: TGTGCCAGCAGTTTAGCCAGGGCGGTTGGCTATGGCTACACCTTC
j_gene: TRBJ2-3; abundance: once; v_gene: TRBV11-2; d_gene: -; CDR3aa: CASSLLGGQSTDTQYF; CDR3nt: TGTGCCAGCAGCTTGTTAGGAGGACAGAGCACAGATACGCAGTATTTT
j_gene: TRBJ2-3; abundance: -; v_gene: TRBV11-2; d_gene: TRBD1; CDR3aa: CASSLRMDRRYSTDTQYF; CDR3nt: TGTGCCAGCAGCTTAAGAATGGACAGGAGATATAGCACAGATACGCAGTATTTT
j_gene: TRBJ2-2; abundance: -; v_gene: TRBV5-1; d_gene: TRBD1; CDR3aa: CASSVAGGHTGELFF; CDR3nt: TGCGCCAGCAGCGTCGCAGGGGGTCACACCGGGGAGCTGTTTTTT
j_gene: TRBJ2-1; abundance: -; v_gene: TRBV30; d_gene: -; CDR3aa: CAWIAAGYNEQFF; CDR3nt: TGTGCCTGGATCGCGGCGGGGTACAATGAGCAGTTCTTC
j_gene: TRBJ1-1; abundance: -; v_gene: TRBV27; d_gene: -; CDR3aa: CASSLSLGSTEAFF; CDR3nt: TGTGCCAGCAGTTTATCGCTGGGGAGCACTGAAGCTTTCTTT
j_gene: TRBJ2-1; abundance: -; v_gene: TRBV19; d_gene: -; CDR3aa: CASSTIGGNEQFF; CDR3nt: TGTGCCAGTAGTACGATCGGGGGCAATGAGCAGTTCTTC
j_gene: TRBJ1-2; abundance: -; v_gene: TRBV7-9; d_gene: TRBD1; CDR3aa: CASSTIQGASYGYTF; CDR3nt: TGTGCCAGCAGCACTATACAGGGGGCAAGCTATGGCTACACCTTC
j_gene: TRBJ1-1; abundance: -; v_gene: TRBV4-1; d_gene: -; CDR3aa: CASSQEAGYSDTEAFF; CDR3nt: TGCGCCAGCAGCCAAGAGGCAGGGTATTCGGACACTGAAGCTTTCTTT
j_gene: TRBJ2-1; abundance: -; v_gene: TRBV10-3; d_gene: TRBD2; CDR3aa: CAISEVKTSRDNEQFF; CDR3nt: TGTGCCATCAGTGAGGTCAAGACTAGCCGGGACAATGAGCAGTTCTTC
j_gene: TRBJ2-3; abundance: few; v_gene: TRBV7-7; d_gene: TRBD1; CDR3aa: CASSRTGTTDTQYF; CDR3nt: TGTGCCAGCAGCCGGACAGGAACCACAGATACGCAGTATTTT
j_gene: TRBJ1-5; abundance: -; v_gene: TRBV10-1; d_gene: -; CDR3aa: CASSLGSGDQPQHF; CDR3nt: TGCGCCAGCAGTCTTGGGTCAGGGGATCAGCCCCAGCATTTT
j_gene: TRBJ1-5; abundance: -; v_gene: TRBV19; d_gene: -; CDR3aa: CASRSTASWPQHF; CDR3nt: TGTGCCAGTAGATCGACAGCTTCATGGCCCCAGCATTTT
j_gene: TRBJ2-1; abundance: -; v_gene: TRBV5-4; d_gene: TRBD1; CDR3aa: CASIRDSINNEQFF; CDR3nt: TGTGCCAGCATCCGGGACAGTATTAACAATGAGCAGTTCTTC
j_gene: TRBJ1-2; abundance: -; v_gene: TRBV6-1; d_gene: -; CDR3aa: CASSEGLGLHGYTF; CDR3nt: TGTGCCAGCAGTGAAGGGTTAGGACTCCATGGCTACACCTTC
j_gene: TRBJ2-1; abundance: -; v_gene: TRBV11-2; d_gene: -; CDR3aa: CASKTASSYNEQFF; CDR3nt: TGTGCCAGCAAGACTGCCAGCTCCTACAATGAGCAGTTCTTC
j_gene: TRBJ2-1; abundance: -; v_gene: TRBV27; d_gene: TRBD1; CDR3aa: CASRIHRGRSTNEQFF; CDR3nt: TGTGCCAGCAGAATACACAGGGGAAGGTCTACAAATGAGCAGTTCTTC
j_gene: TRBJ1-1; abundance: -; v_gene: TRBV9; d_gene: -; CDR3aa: CASSVGMEAEAFF; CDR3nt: TGTGCCAGCAGCGTGGGGATGGAGGCTGAAGCTTTCTTT
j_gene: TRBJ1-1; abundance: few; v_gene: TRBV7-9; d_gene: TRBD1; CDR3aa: CASRTGGFNTEAFF; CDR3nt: TGTGCCAGCAGGACAGGGGGGTTTAACACTGAAGCTTTCTTT
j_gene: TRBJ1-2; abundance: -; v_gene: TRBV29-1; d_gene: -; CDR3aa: CSVDGAGANYGYTF; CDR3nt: TGCAGCGTTGACGGTGCGGGGGCGAACTATGGCTACACCTTC
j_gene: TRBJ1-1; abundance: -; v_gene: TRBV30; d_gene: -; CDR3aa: CAWTDSTEAFF; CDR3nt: TGTGCCTGGACGGACAGCACTGAAGCTTTCTTT
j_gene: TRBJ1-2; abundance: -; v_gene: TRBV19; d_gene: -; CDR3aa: CASSIDGGADYGYTF; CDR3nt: TGTGCCAGTAGTATAGATGGAGGCGCTGACTATGGCTACACCTTC
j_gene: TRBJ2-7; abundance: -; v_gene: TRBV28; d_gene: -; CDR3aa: CASSSNYEQYF; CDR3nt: TGTGCCAGCAGTTCCAACTACGAGCAGTACTTC
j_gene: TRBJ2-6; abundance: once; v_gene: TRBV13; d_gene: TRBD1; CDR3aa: CASSSRGRSGANVLTF; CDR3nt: TGTGCCAGCAGCTCCAGGGGGCGGTCTGGGGCCAACGTCCTGACTTTC
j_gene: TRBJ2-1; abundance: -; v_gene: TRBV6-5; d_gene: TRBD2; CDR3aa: CASSTTSGFEQFF; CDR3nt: TGTGCCAGCAGCACGACTAGCGGGTTTGAGCAGTTCTTC
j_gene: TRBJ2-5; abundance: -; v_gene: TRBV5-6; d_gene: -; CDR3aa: CASSLSAGETQYF; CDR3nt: TGTGCCAGCAGCTTGTCTGCAGGGGAGACCCAGTACTTC
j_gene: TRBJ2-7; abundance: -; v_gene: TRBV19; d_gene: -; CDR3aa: CASSIVEGYEQYF; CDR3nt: TGTGCCAGTAGTATAGTAGAGGGTTACGAGCAGTACTTC
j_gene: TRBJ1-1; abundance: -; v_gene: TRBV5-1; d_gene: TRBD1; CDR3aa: CASSHRTGGSMNTEAFF; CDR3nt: TGCGCCAGCAGCCATAGGACAGGGGGGTCCATGAACACTGAAGCTTTCTTT
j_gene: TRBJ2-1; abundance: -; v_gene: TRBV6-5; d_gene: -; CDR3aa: CASSPRLHEQFF; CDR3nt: TGTGCCAGCAGTCCCCGACTACATGAGCAGTTCTTC
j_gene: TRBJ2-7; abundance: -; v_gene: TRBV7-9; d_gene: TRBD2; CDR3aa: CASSPPAGDEQYF; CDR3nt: TGTGCCAGCAGCCCCCCCGCGGGGGACGAGCAGTACTTC
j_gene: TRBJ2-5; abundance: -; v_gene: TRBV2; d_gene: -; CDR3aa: CASILSGVKETQYF; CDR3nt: TGTGCCAGCATCCTATCGGGGGTAAAAGAGACCCAGTACTTC
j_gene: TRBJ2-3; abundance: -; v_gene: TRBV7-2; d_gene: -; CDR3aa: CASSTKNRVFSTDTQYF; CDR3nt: TGTGCCAGCAGCACGAAGAACAGGGTTTTTAGCACAGATACGCAGTATTTT
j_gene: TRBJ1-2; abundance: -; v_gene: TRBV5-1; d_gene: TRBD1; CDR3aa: CASSVEGQGDYGYTF; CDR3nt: TGCGCCAGCAGCGTGGAGGGACAGGGGGACTATGGCTACACCTTC
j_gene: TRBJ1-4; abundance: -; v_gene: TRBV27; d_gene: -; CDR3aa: CASRAGMDEKLFF; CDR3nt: TGTGCCAGCAGGGCAGGGATGGATGAAAAACTGTTTTTT
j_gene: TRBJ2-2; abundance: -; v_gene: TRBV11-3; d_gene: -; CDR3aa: CASSLVRGGTGELFF; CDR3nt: TGTGCCAGCAGCTTAGTCAGGGGAGGGACCGGGGAGCTGTTTTTT
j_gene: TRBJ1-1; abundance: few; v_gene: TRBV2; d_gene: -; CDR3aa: CASNQGRNTEAFF; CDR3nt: TGTGCCAGCAATCAGGGTAGGAACACTGAAGCTTTCTTT